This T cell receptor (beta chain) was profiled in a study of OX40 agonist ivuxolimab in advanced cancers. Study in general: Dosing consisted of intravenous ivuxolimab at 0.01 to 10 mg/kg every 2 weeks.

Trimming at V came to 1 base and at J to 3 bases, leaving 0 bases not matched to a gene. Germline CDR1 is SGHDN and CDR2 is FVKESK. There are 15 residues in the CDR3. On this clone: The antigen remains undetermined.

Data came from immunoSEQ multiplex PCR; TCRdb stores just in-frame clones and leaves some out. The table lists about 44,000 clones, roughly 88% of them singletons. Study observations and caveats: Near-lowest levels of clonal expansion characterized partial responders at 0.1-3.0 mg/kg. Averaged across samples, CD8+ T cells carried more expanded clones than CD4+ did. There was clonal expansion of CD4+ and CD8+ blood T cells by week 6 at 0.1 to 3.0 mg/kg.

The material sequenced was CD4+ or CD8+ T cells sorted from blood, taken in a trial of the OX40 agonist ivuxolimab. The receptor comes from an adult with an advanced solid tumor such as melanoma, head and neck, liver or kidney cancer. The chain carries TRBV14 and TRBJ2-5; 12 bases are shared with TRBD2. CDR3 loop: CASSQGLAGEETQYF. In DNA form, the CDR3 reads TGTGCCAGCAGCCAAGGACTAGCGGGGGAAGAGACCCAGTACTTC.